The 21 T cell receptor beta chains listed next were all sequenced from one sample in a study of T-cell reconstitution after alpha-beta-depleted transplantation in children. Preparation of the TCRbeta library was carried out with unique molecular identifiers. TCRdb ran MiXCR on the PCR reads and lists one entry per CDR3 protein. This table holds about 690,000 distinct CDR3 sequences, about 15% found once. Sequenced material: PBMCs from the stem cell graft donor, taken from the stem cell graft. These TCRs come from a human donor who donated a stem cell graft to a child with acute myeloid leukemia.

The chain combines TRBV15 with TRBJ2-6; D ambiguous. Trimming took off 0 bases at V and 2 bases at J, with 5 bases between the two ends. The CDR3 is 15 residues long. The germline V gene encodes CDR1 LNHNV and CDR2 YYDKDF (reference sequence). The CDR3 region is CATSRDLAGANVLTF. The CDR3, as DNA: TGTGCCACCAGCAGAGATCTTGCTGGGGCCAACGTCCTGACTTTC. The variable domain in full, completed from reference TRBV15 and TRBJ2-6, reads DAMVIQNPRYQVTQFGKPVTLSCSQTLNHNVMYWYQQKSSQAPKLLFHYYDKDFNNEADTPDNFQSRRPNTSFCFLDIRSPGLGDTAMYLCATSRDLAGANVLTFGAGSRLTVL.

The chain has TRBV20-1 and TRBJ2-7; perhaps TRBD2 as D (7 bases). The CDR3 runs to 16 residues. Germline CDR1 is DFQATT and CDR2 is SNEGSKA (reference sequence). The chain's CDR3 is CSAGGLAAGFRSEQYV. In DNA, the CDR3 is TGCAGCGCTGGGGGCCTAGCGGCGGGGTTCCGATCCGAGCAGTACGTC.

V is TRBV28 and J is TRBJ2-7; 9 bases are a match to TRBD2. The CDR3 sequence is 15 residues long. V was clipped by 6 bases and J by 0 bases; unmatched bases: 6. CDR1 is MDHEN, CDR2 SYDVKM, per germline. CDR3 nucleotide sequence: TGTGCCAGCAGGGCTAGCGGGGAAGTCTCCTACGAGCAGTACGTC. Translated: CASRASGEVSYEQYV.

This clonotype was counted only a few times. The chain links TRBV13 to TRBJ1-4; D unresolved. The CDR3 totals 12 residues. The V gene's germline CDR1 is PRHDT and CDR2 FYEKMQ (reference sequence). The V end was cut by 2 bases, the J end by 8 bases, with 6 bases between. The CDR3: CASSLQEEKLFF. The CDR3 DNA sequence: TGTGCCAGCAGCTTACAGGAGGAAAAACTGTTTTTT.

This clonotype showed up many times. The CDR3 sequence: CASSRYDRGWGAEAFF. In DNA form, the CDR3 reads TGTGCCAGCAGCCGATATGACAGGGGCTGGGGCGCTGAAGCTTTCTTT. This chain uses TRBV12-3 or TRBV12-4 with TRBJ1-1, with 8 bases that match TRBD1. V shed 6 bases and J 6 bases; nucleotides not matched to a gene: 15. This CDR3 spans 16 amino acids.

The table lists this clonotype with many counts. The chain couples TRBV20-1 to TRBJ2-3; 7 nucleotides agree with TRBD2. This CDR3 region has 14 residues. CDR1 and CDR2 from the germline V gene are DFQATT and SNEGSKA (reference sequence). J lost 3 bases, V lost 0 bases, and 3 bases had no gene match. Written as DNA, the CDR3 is TGCAGTGCTAGAGATTACGGGAGGACAGATACGCAGTATTTT. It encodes CSARDYGRTDTQYF.

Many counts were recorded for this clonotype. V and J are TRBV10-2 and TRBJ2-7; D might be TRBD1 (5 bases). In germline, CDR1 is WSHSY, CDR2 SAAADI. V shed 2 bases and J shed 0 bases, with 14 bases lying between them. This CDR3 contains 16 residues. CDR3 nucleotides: TGCGCCAGCAGTGAGAGTGGGGCGGTAAGCTCCTACGAGCAGTACGTC. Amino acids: CASSESGAVSSYEQYV.

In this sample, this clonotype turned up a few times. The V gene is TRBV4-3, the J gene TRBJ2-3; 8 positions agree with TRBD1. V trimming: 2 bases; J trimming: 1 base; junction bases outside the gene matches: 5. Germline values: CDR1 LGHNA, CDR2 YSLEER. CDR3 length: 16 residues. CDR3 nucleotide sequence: TGCGCCAGCAGCCAAAATGCGGGACAGGGCACAGATACGCAGTATTTT. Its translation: CASSQNAGQGTDTQYF.

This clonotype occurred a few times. The CDR3 reads CASSNRDRALDTQYF. CDR3 DNA sequence: TGTGCCAGCAGTAACCGGGACAGGGCGCTAGATACGCAGTATTTT. J is TRBJ2-3 and V is TRBV6-5; the match to TRBD1 covers 9 bases. The CDR3 runs 15 residues. CDR1 and CDR2 from the germline V gene are MNHEY and SVGAGI. V dropped 5 bases and J dropped 5; count of bases not matched to a gene: 8.

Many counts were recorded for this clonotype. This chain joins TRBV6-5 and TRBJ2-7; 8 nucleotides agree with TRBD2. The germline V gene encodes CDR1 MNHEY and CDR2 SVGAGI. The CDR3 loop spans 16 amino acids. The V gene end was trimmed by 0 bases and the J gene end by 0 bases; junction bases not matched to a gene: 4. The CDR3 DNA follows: TGTGCCAGCAGTTACTCGTTAGCGGGGTCCTCCTACGAGCAGTACTTC. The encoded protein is CASSYSLAGSSYEQYF.

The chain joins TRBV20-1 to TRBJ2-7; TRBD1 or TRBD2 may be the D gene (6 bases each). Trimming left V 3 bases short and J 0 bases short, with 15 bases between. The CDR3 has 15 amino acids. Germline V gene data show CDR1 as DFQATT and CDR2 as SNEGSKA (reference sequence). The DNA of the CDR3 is TGCAGTGCTAGCGGCTCGGGGGCCAGCTCCTACGAGCAGTACTTC. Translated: CSASGSGASSYEQYF.

CDR3 sequence: CASSFVQGVTGELFF. The CDR3 nucleotides read TGTGCCAGCAGCTTCGTGCAGGGCGTCACCGGGGAGCTGTTTTTT. The chain joins TRBV5-5 to TRBJ2-2; D might be TRBD1 (5 bases). This CDR3 has 15 residues. Trimming stripped 2 bases from V and 4 bases from J, with 12 bases between. Germline V gene data show CDR1 as SGHKS and CDR2 as YYEKEE (reference sequence).

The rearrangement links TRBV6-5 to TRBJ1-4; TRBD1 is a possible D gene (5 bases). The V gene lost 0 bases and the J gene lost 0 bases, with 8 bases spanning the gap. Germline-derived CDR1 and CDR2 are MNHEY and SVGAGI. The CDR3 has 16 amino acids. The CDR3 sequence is CASSYSGGATNEKLFF. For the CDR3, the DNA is TGTGCCAGCAGTTACTCGGGGGGAGCAACTAATGAAAAACTGTTTTTT.

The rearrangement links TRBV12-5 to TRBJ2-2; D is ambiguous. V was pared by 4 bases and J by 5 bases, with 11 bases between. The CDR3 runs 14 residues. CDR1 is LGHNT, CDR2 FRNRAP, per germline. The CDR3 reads CASGSLGPTGELFF. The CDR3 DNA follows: TGTGCTAGTGGTTCCTTAGGACCTACCGGGGAGCTGTTTTTT.

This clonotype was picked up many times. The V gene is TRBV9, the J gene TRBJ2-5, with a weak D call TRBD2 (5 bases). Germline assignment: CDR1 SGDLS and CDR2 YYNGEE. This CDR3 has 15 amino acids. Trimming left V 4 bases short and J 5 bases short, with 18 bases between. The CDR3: CASSPAGARGETQYF. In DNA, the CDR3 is TGTGCCAGCAGCCCCGCGGGCGCAAGAGGGGAGACCCAGTACTTC.

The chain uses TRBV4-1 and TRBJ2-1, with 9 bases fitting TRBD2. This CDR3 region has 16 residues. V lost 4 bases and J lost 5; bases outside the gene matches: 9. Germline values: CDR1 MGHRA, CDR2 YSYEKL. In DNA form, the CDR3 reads TGCGCCAGCAGCCCGACCCCAGCGGGGGGTAACAATGAGCAGTTCTTC. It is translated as CASSPTPAGGNNEQFF.

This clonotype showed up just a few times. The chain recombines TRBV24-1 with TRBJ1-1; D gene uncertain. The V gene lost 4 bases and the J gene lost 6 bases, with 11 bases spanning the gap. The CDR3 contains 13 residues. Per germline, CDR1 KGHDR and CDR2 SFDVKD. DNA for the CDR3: TGTGCCACCAGTGACCCCGAGTCTTCTGAAGCTTTCTTT. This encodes CATSDPESSEAFF.

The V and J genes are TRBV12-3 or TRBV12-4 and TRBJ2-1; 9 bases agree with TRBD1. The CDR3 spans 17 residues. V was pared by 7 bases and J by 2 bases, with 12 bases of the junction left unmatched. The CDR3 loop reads CASTPPTGGVAYNEQFF. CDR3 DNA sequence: TGTGCCAGCACCCCTCCGACAGGGGGTGTCGCCTACAATGAGCAGTTCTTC.

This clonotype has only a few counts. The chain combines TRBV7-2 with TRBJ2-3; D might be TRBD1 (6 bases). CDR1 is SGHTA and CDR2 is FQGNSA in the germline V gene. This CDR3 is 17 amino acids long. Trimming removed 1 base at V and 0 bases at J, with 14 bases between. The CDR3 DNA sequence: TGTGCCAGCAGCTTAGGGTACAGGGCCACTAGCACAGATACGCAGTATTTT. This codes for CASSLGYRATSTDTQYF.

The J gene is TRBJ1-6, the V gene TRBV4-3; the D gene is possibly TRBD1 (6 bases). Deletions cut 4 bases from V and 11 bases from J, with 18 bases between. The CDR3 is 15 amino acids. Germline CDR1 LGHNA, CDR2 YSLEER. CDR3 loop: CASSRRRDGGAPLHF. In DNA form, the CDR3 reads TGCGCCAGCAGCCGACGCAGGGATGGGGGCGCACCCCTCCACTTT.

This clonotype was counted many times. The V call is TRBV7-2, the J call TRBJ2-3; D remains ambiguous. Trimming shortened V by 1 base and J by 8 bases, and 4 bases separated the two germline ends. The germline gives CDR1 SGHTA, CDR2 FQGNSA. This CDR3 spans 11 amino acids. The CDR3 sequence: CASSLVRTQYF. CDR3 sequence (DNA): TGTGCCAGCAGCTTAGTACGTACGCAGTATTTT.